These 14 T cell receptor beta chains were sequenced from one sample in a study of blood T cell repertoires in COVID-19. Libraries were prepared by immunoSEQ multiplex PCR; TCRdb keeps only in-frame clonotypes and omits some of them. The sample has approximately 140,000 clones; 80% to 90% are singletons. The sequenced sample was peripheral blood. The receptor set was obtained from a human donor with acute or convalescent COVID-19. The donor label of this sample is uncertain.

This clone was seen once. The gene calls are TRBV6-5 and TRBJ1-2; 7 nucleotides line up with TRBD1. V gave up 7 bases and J gave up 2 bases; unmatched junction bases: 7. This CDR3 spans 14 amino acids. From germline, CDR1 is MNHEY and CDR2 SVGAGI. The chain's CDR3 is CASTPKGANYGYTF. CDR3 nucleotides: TGTGCCAGCACCCCAAAGGGGGCGAACTATGGCTACACCTTC.

The CDR3 sequence is CASSWPQQGAGDGYTF. CDR3 DNA: TGCGCCAGCAGCTGGCCCCAGCAGGGCGCCGGAGATGGCTACACCTTC. The chain carries TRBV5-1 and TRBJ1-2, with TRBD1 as a possible D gene (5 bases). CDR1 SGHRS and CDR2 YFSETQ come from the germline V gene. The CDR3 sequence is 16 residues long. The V end lost 3 bases, the J end lost 6 bases, and 21 bases lay between the germline ends.

The gene calls are TRBV30 and TRBJ1-5, with D perhaps matching TRBD1 (5 bases). Germline CDR1 is GTSNPN and CDR2 is SVGIG (reference sequence). With 3 bases removed from V and 10 bases from J, the gap between germline ends came to 13 bases. CDR3 length: 12 residues. In DNA, the CDR3 is TGTGCCTGGAGCTTGCCGGGACTCCCCCAGCATTTT. As protein: CAWSLPGLPQHF.

This clone has a count of ten or more. The chain couples TRBV5-1 to TRBJ2-5, with a tentative D call TRBD1 (6 bases). Trimming removed 4 bases from V and 2 bases from J, with 15 bases in between. The germline gives CDR1 SGHRS, CDR2 YFSETQ. The CDR3 runs 15 residues. CDR3 nucleotides: TGCGCCAGCAGCGCCGAACAGGGCTCGCAAGAGACCCAGTACTTC. Its protein is CASSAEQGSQETQYF.

This chain joins TRBV7-8 and TRBJ1-4, with D possibly matching TRBD1 (5 bases). Germline CDR1 SGHVS, CDR2 FQNEAQ. This CDR3 is built from 14 residues. Between the trimmed V and J ends, which lost 1 base and 8 bases, there was a span of 11 bases. The CDR3 region is CASSLGSRGEKLFF. The CDR3 nucleotides read TGTGCCAGCAGCTTAGGGAGCCGGGGGGAAAAACTGTTTTTT.

V is TRBV6-6 and J is TRBJ1-2, with 10 bases lining up with TRBD1. Germline V gene sequence: CDR1 MNHNY, CDR2 SVGAGI (reference sequence). This CDR3 has 15 amino acids. V gave up 2 bases and J gave up 7 bases; unmatched junction bases: 7. CDR3: CASSYLGQGGGGYTF. DNA for the CDR3: TGTGCCAGCAGTTACCTCGGACAGGGGGGTGGTGGCTACACCTTC.

The chain combines TRBV4-1 with TRBJ1-3; 7 positions match TRBD1. Trimming cost V 5 bases and J 1 base; bases outside gene matches: 11. Germline CDR1 MGHRA, CDR2 YSYEKL. The CDR3 spans 17 residues. The CDR3 DNA reads as TGCGCCAGCAGCGGCCTACAGGGGAGTTTGTCTGGAAACACCATATATTTT. Encoded protein: CASSGLQGSLSGNTIYF.

The CDR3 is CASSATTGGNQPQHF. The DNA for the CDR3 is TGCGCCAGCAGTGCTACGACAGGGGGCAATCAGCCCCAGCATTTT. The rearrangement joins TRBV5-1 to TRBJ1-5; 8 bases map to TRBD1. V shed 5 bases, J shed 2 bases, and the junction held 6 bases outside the gene matches. This CDR3 region has 15 residues. Germline loops: CDR1 SGHRS, CDR2 YFSETQ.

The table lists this clone with a count of one. This chain joins TRBV27 and TRBJ1-2, with D hard to call. Germline assignment: CDR1 MNHEY and CDR2 SMNVEV (reference sequence). There are 14 residues in the CDR3. Trimming cost V 3 bases and J 4 bases, with 12 bases left between them. CDR3 bases: TGTGCCAGCAGTTTCTCCGCGGCCCCCTATGGCTACACCTTC. Translated: CASSFSAAPYGYTF.

The V call is TRBV7-9, the J call TRBJ2-2, with D tentatively TRBD2 (7 bases). Trimming took off 5 bases at V and 4 bases at J, with 17 bases between the two ends. Germline CDR1 SEHNR, CDR2 FQNEAQ (reference sequence). This CDR3 has 16 residues. CDR3 DNA: TGTGCCAGCAGCAGCCTCGGGGGGCCGGGCACCGGGGAGCTGTTTTTT. Its protein is CASSSLGGPGTGELFF.

The V and J genes are TRBV6-5 and TRBJ1-5; D is unclear. The CDR3 runs to 13 residues. Trimming stripped 2 bases from V and 11 bases from J, with 13 bases between. Germline CDR1 reads MNHEY; CDR2 reads SVGAGI. The CDR3 sequence is CASSYRRGESQHF. Here the CDR3 DNA reads TGTGCCAGCAGTTACAGGCGGGGAGAGTCCCAGCATTTT.

Written as DNA, the CDR3 is TGCGCCAGCAGCTTGGAAGGGGGAAACAATCAGCCCCAGCATTTT. This encodes CASSLEGGNNQPQHF. The V call is TRBV5-1, the J call TRBJ1-5, with D perhaps TRBD1 (6 bases). Germline V gene data show CDR1 as SGHRS and CDR2 as YFSETQ. CDR3 size: 15 residues. Trimming shortened V by 0 bases and J by 3 bases, and 10 bases separated the two germline ends.

This clone was counted ten times or more. This rearrangement joins TRBV24-1 to TRBJ2-1; 13 nucleotides agree with TRBD2. Per the germline V gene, CDR1 is KGHDR and CDR2 is SFDVKD. V shed 4 bases and J 0 bases; nucleotides not matched to a gene: 11. The CDR3 has 20 amino acids. The CDR3 nucleotides are TGTGCCACCAGTGACGCTTCACTAGCGGGGGGGCCGATCTCCTACAATGAGCAGTTCTTC. It codes for CATSDASLAGGPISYNEQFF.

The chain is built from TRBV11-2 and TRBJ2-2; D not certain. The CDR3 has 17 residues. Germline loops: CDR1 SGHAT, CDR2 FQNNGV. V gave up 3 bases and J gave up 0 bases, with 14 bases separating them. Here the CDR3 reads CASSFRLATTNTGELFF. In nucleotides, the CDR3 is TGTGCCAGCAGCTTCCGATTGGCGACAACGAACACCGGGGAGCTGTTTTTT.